This TCR beta chain was sequenced for a study of T cell repertoires in cytomegalovirus infection. Study as a whole: From public TCR beta signatures came an indication of both CMV infection and matching HLA type. General observations from the study: Ex vivo, HLA-C-restricted CMV-specific TCR beta clonotypes prevailed over the rest of the response. Public TCR beta family frequency separated CMV-and-HLA carriers, including in an independent cohort.

This CDR3 is 15 amino acids long. With 0 bases removed from V and 1 base from J, the gap between germline ends came to 9 bases. The germline V gene encodes CDR1 SGHTA and CDR2 FQGTGA. In its sample, this clonotype was seen many times. Its matching antigen is unknown. TCRdb re-derived calls from the reads in MiXCR, one entry per CDR3 protein. The sample lists 150,000 to 190,000 distinct CDR3 sequences; around 24% were seen once. The genes are TRBV7-3 and TRBJ1-1, with unresolved D. Specimen: PBMCs. This clonotype originated in a human donor in good health (CMV status not recorded). Some clones in this sample may be carry-over from other donors' samples. The CDR3 coding sequence is TGTGCCAGCAGCTTAACGGGAACCACGAACACTGAAGCTTTCTTT. Amino acids: CASSLTGTTNTEAFF.